What follows are 2 T cell receptor beta chains derived from one specimen sequenced in a study of cytomegalovirus exposure and HLA in healthy donors. Measured with immunoSEQ multiplex PCR; TCRdb has only the in-frame clones, and not every one. Among tens of thousands of clones, almost 85% were seen once, and the ten largest hold 9.5% to 13%. Sequencing was done on a sample of PBMCs. The receptors shown here come from a woman under 30 in good health and CMV-seropositive.

J is TRBJ1-2 and V is TRBV2; weak D call: TRBD1 (5 bases). Germline V gene lookup returns CDR1 SNHLY and CDR2 FYNNEI. This CDR3 contains 14 residues. V was trimmed by 4 bases and J by 4 bases, leaving 13 bases between them. CDR3 sequence reads: CASSGAGTTYGYTF. Here the CDR3 DNA reads TGTGCCAGCAGTGGGGCAGGGACTACCTATGGCTACACCTTC. Full variable domain (missing parts from reference TRBV2 and TRBJ1-2): EPEVTQTPSHQVTQMGQEVILRCVPISNHLYFYWYRQILGQKVEFLVSFYNNEISEKSEIFDDQFSVERPDGSNFTLKIRSTKLEDSAMYFCASSGAGTTYGYTFGSGTRLTVV.

The genes are TRBV18 and TRBJ1-1; D is unresolved. V was clipped by 3 bases and J by 12 bases, with 17 bases between them. Germline CDR1 reads KGHSH; CDR2 reads LQKENI. The CDR3 runs 13 residues. CDR3 amino acids: CASSPPGGIGTFF. CDR3 in DNA: TGTGCCAGCTCACCCCCCGGCGGGATCGGGACTTTCTTT. The full variable domain, in which reference TRBV18 and TRBJ1-1 provide the parts outside the CDR3, is NAGVMQNPRHLVRRRGQEARLRCSPMKGHSHVYWYRQLPEEGLKFMVYLQKENIIDESGMPKERFSAEFPKEGPSILRIQQVVRGDSAAYFCASSPPGGIGTFFGQGTRLTVV.